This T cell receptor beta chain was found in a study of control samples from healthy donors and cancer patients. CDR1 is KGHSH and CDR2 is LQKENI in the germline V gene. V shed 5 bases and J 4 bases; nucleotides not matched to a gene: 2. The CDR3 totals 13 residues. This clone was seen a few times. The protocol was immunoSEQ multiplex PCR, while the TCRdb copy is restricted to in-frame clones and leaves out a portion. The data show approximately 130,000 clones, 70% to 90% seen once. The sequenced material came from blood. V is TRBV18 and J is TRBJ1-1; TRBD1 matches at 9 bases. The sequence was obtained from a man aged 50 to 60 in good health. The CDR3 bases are TGTGCCAGCTCAGGACAGGGGAGCACTGAAGCTTTCTTT. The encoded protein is CASSGQGSTEAFF.